Presented here are 26 T cell receptor beta chains from one specimen sequenced in a study of T-cell memory formation after mild COVID-19. TCRdb passed the 5' RACE reads through MiXCR, listing each CDR3 protein once. The sample lists roughly 450,000 distinct CDR3 sequences, about a sixth occurring once. Sequenced sample: PBMCs or a T cell subset sorted from them (not recorded which). The receptors were sampled from a young man who had mild COVID-19 (a few samples of this study predate the infection). Cell type and time point are not known.

A few counts support this clonotype. The genes are TRBV6-6 and TRBJ2-5; 9 bases match TRBD2. This CDR3 spans 16 amino acids. Germline CDR1 reads MNHNY; CDR2 reads SVGAGI (reference sequence). Trimming cost V 2 bases and J 5 bases; bases outside gene matches: 9. The CDR3 protein is CASSYGLRGGLETQYF. DNA for the CDR3: TGTGCCAGCAGTTACGGCCTGCGGGGGGGCCTGGAGACCCAGTACTTC.

This clonotype was seen only a few times. The chain couples TRBV10-3 to TRBJ2-5; possibly TRBD1 or TRBD2 for D (5 bases each). V lost 7 bases and J lost 5, with 20 bases in between. This CDR3 spans 15 amino acids. Germline CDR1 and CDR2: ENHRY and SYGVKD. The CDR3 loop is CAITEVVGWDETQYF. The CDR3 DNA reads TGTGCCATCACCGAGGTGGTTGGGTGGGACGAGACCCAGTACTTC.

This clonotype has a handful of counts. The chain joins TRBV18 to TRBJ2-4; the D is unclear. Germline V gene lookup returns CDR1 KGHSH and CDR2 LQKENI. This CDR3 spans 17 amino acids. The germline V and J ends were trimmed by 3 bases and 0 bases, with 15 bases remaining between them. CDR3 amino acids: CASSPPATSLAKNIQYF. The CDR3 region has the DNA TGTGCCAGCTCACCTCCTGCGACATCCCTAGCCAAAAACATTCAGTACTTC.

This rearrangement joins TRBV4-1 to TRBJ2-5; D is unresolved. The V gene lost 0 bases and the J gene lost 0 bases, with 11 bases spanning the gap. Germline V gene data show CDR1 as MGHRA and CDR2 as YSYEKL. The CDR3 runs 16 residues. The CDR3, as DNA: TGCGCCAGCAGCCAAGAGCCCCTAGGGTACCAAGAGACCCAGTACTTC. It codes for CASSQEPLGYQETQYF.

Points on this clonotype: One end of the junction fails to match germline, which may point to a read error. This rearrangement joins TRBV5-1 to TRBJ2-3; 9 nucleotides agree with TRBD2. Germline-derived CDR1 and CDR2 are SGHRS and YFSETQ. The length of the CDR3 is 15 residues. CDR3 loop: CASSPSGEATATQYF. CDR3 DNA: TGCGCCAGCAGCCCTAGCGGGGAGGCCACAGCTACGCAGTATTTT.

The chain recombines TRBV6-2 or TRBV6-3 with TRBJ1-2; the D is unclear. The CDR3 sequence is 14 residues long. The V end lost 5 bases, the J end lost 2 bases, and 12 bases lay between the germline ends. Looked up from germline, CDR1 is MNHEY and CDR2 is SVGEGT. The CDR3 loop is CASSPPQKNYGYTF. CDR3 nucleotide sequence: TGTGCCAGCAGTCCCCCCCAGAAGAACTATGGCTACACCTTC.

The J gene is TRBJ2-5, the V gene TRBV19; 13 nucleotides match TRBD2. The germline V gene has CDR1 LNHDA and CDR2 SQIVND (reference sequence). V shed 4 bases, J shed 4 bases, and the junction held 3 bases outside the gene matches. The CDR3 has 15 residues. The CDR3 nucleotides are TGTGCCAGTAGTACGGGACTAGCGGGGAGAGAGACCCAGTACTTC. Translation gives CASSTGLAGRETQYF.

Only a few counts were recorded for this clonotype. CDR3 nucleotide sequence: TGCAGCCTTACCCCGGTGGGCACAGATACGCAGTATTTT. Translating gives CSLTPVGTDTQYF. V gene TRBV29-1 combines with J gene TRBJ2-3; D call uncertain. Deletions cut 8 bases from V and 1 base from J, with 13 bases between. From germline, CDR1 is SQVTM and CDR2 ANQGSEA. The CDR3 loop spans 13 amino acids.

The V gene is TRBV7-3, the J gene TRBJ2-2; possible D gene TRBD2, 5 bases. This CDR3 contains 12 residues. The ends were cut back, 5 bases at V and 8 bases at J, with 9 bases in the middle. From germline, CDR1 is SGHTA and CDR2 FQGTGA. CDR3 bases: TGTGCCAGCAGCGCCGAGGGTGGGGAGCTGTTTTTT. Residues: CASSAEGGELFF.

This chain uses TRBV12-3 or TRBV12-4 with TRBJ1-5; tentative D call: TRBD1 (5 bases). CDR3 size: 16 residues. Trimming pared 3 bases from V and 7 bases from J, leaving 19 bases between. The CDR3 nucleotides read TGTGCCAGCAGTTTGGTCCACGGGGGTTTGGGGCAGCCCCAGCATTTT. Amino acids: CASSLVHGGLGQPQHF.

The gene calls are TRBV27 and TRBJ2-1, with D possibly being TRBD2 (5 bases). The V gene's germline CDR1 is MNHEY and CDR2 SMNVEV (reference sequence). The length of the CDR3 is 15 residues. Trimming took off 4 bases at V and 0 bases at J, with 10 bases between the two ends. The CDR3 loop reads CASSYSGGSYNEQFF. The CDR3 DNA reads TGTGCCAGCAGTTACAGCGGCGGCTCCTACAATGAGCAGTTCTTC.

This sequence joins TRBV29-1 and TRBJ1-5; maybe TRBD1 (6 bases). This CDR3 region has 12 residues. Per germline, CDR1 SQVTM and CDR2 ANQGSEA. V was trimmed by 5 bases and J by 4 bases, leaving 9 bases between them. CDR3 amino acids: CSVLQGNQPQHF. Written as DNA, the CDR3 is TGCAGCGTTCTACAGGGAAATCAGCCCCAGCATTTT.

The chain is built from TRBV5-1 and TRBJ1-1; TRBD1 agrees at 7 bases. The CDR3 length is 14 residues. Germline trimming cut 4 bases from V and 2 bases from J; bases unmatched to any gene: 5. The germline gives CDR1 SGHRS, CDR2 YFSETQ. The CDR3 spells CASSPTGRNTEAFF. The CDR3 nucleotides read TGCGCCAGCAGCCCGACAGGGAGAAACACTGAAGCTTTCTTT.

The J gene is TRBJ1-2, the V gene TRBV12-3 or TRBV12-4; 7 bases map to TRBD1. This CDR3 region has 14 residues. The trim removed 4 bases at V and 7 bases at J, leaving 9 bases unmatched. This chain's CDR3 is CASSSDRLFSGYTF. The CDR3 nucleotides are TGTGCCAGCAGTTCGGACAGGTTGTTCAGTGGCTACACCTTC.

This clonotype has ten or more counts. The chain is built from TRBV4-2 and TRBJ2-3, with D possibly matching TRBD1 (7 bases). CDR1 LGHNA and CDR2 YNFKEQ come from the germline V gene. V was pared by 3 bases and J by 4 bases, with 14 bases between. The CDR3 has 15 residues. CDR3 loop: CASSQVGGGPDTQYF. CDR3 nucleotides: TGTGCCAGCAGCCAGGTAGGAGGGGGCCCAGATACGCAGTATTTT.

The chain's CDR3 is CATSRVAGGVYEQFF. For the CDR3, the DNA is TGTGCCACCAGCAGAGTAGCGGGGGGCGTATATGAGCAGTTCTTC. The chain combines TRBV15 with TRBJ2-1, with 10 bases that match TRBD2. The V gene end was trimmed by 1 base and the J gene end by 8 bases; junction bases not matched to a gene: 5. From germline, CDR1 is LNHNV and CDR2 YYDKDF (reference sequence). The CDR3 length is 15 residues.

The rearrangement uses TRBV20-1 and TRBJ2-7, with D unresolved. The ends were cut back, 1 base at V and 1 base at J, with 8 bases in the middle. Germline loops: CDR1 DFQATT, CDR2 SNEGSKA (reference sequence). This CDR3 comprises 13 residues. CDR3 protein: CSARVSGSYEQYF. In nucleotides, the CDR3 is TGCAGTGCTAGAGTTTCAGGTTCCTACGAGCAGTACTTC.

The chain joins TRBV12-3 or TRBV12-4 to TRBJ1-1; D is perhaps TRBD1 (5 bases). Deletions cut 6 bases from V and 8 bases from J, with 13 bases between. The CDR3 is 12 amino acids. CDR3 coding DNA: TGTGCCAGCAGCTTAAGGGACGAAGAAGCTTTCTTT. Protein: CASSLRDEEAFF.

This clonotype was recorded a few times. This rearrangement joins TRBV7-6 to TRBJ2-7, with D tentatively TRBD1 (6 bases). Germline lookup yields CDR1 SGHVS and CDR2 FNYEAQ. V lost 1 base to trimming and J lost 2 bases, with 12 bases between them. The CDR3 loop spans 15 amino acids. The CDR3 is CASSLGAGDPYEQYF. The CDR3 nucleotides are TGTGCCAGCAGCTTAGGAGCAGGGGACCCCTACGAGCAGTACTTC.

The chain has TRBV4-3 and TRBJ2-1; D not resolved. CDR1 is LGHNA and CDR2 is YSLEER in the germline V gene. Trimming removed 0 bases from V and 12 bases from J, with 12 bases in between. The CDR3 sequence is 13 residues long. The CDR3 nucleotides are TGCGCCAGCAGCCAAGAGGAATGGGCCCCGCAGTTCTTC. Its protein is CASSQEEWAPQFF.

This chain connects TRBV4-3 to TRBJ2-5; D remains ambiguous. Trimming stripped 4 bases from V and 0 bases from J, with 9 bases between. The germline V gene encodes CDR1 LGHNA and CDR2 YSLEER. There are 14 residues in the CDR3. The DNA of the CDR3 is TGCGCCAGCAGCCCACGACCGTACCAAGAGACCCAGTACTTC. As protein: CASSPRPYQETQYF.

The rearrangement joins TRBV3-1 to TRBJ2-1; TRBD2 aligns across 8 bases. CDR3 length: 15 amino acids. Germline assignment: CDR1 LGHDT and CDR2 YNNKEL (reference sequence). V dropped 2 bases and J dropped 8; count of bases not matched to a gene: 8. CDR3 sequence: CASSQRGTRRYEQFF. The DNA of the CDR3 is TGTGCCAGCAGCCAAAGGGGGACTAGGAGATATGAGCAGTTCTTC.

The V call is TRBV6-5, the J call TRBJ2-5; no clear D. V was clipped by 8 bases and J by 5 bases, with 18 bases between them. CDR1 is MNHEY and CDR2 is SVGAGI in the germline V gene. The CDR3 covers 14 residues. CDR3 residues: CASRDSNPGETQYF. CDR3 bases: TGTGCCAGCCGAGACTCCAACCCCGGGGAGACCCAGTACTTC.

This clonotype was observed a handful of times. This chain uses TRBV7-2 with TRBJ1-5, with D hard to call. Between the trimmed V and J ends, which lost 5 bases and 6 bases, there was a span of 11 bases. This CDR3 comprises 13 residues. The V gene's germline CDR1 is SGHTA and CDR2 FQGNSA. The CDR3 sequence is CASSPIFGQPQHF. CDR3 sequence (DNA): TGTGCCAGCAGCCCCATCTTCGGTCAGCCCCAGCATTTT.

This clonotype was recorded once. This chain joins TRBV5-4 and TRBJ2-7; D is uncertain. This CDR3 has 11 amino acids. The V end was cut by 5 bases, the J end by 5 bases, with 8 bases between. Germline V gene sequence: CDR1 SGHNT, CDR2 YYREEE (reference sequence). The CDR3 loop reads CASSSMDEQYV. The CDR3 DNA reads TGTGCCAGCAGTTCGATGGACGAGCAGTACGTC.

This clonotype has a handful of counts. The rearrangement joins TRBV4-3 to TRBJ1-3; D is unclear. The CDR3 has 13 amino acids. CDR1 is LGHNA, CDR2 YSLEER, per germline. The V gene lost 0 bases and the J gene lost 4 bases, with 4 bases spanning the gap. CDR3 amino acids: CASSQDQGNTIYF. The CDR3 DNA reads TGCGCCAGCAGCCAAGACCAGGGAAACACCATATATTTT.